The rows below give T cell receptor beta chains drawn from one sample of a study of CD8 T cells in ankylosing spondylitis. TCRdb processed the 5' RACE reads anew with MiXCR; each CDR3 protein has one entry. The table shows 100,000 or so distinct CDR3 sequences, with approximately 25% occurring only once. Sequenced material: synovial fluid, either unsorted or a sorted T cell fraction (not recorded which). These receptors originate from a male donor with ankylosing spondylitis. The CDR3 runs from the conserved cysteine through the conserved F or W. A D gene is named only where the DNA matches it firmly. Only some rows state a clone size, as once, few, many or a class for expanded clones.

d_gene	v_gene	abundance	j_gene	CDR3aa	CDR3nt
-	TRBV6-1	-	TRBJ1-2	CASIPESGTYGYTF	TGTGCCAGCATTCCCGAATCGGGGACTTATGGCTACACCTTC
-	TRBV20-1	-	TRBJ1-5	CSARDASGQGNQPQHF	TGCAGTGCTAGAGATGCCTCTGGACAAGGCAATCAGCCCCAGCATTTT
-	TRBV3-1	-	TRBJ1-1	CASSLSPTSTEAFF	TGTGCCAGCAGCCTATCGCCCACATCAACTGAAGCTTTCTTT
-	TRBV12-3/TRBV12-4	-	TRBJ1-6	CASSFSPGSYNSPLHF	TGTGCCAGCAGTTTCTCCCCGGGCTCCTATAATTCACCCCTCCACTTT
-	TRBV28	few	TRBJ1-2	CASSLQTHYGYTF	TGTGCCAGCAGTTTACAGACCCACTATGGCTACACCTTC
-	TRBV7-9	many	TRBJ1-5	CASSPRGEGGNQPQHF	TGTGCCAGCAGCCCCCGTGGGGAGGGCGGCAATCAGCCCCAGCATTTT
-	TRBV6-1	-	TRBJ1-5	CASGDWGDSNQPQHF	TGTGCCAGCGGCGACTGGGGTGATAGCAATCAGCCCCAGCATTTT
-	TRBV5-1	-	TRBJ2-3	CASSLRGTGTPGTQYF	TGCGCCAGCAGCTTGCGTGGAACGGGGACTCCAGGTACGCAGTATTTT
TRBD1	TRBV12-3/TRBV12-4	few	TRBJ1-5	CASSTTGGNQPQHF	TGTGCCAGCAGTACGACAGGGGGGAATCAGCCCCAGCATTTT
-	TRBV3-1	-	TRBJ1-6	CASSQGSSPLHF	TGTGCCAGCAGCCAAGGGAGCTCACCCCTCCACTTT
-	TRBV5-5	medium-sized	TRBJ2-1	CASSLDGRSYNEQFF	TGTGCCAGCAGCTTGGACGGCCGCTCCTACAATGAGCAGTTCTTC
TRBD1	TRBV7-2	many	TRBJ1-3	CASSSRQGALSGNTIYF	TGTGCCAGCAGCTCCCGACAGGGGGCGCTTTCCGGAAACACCATATATTTT
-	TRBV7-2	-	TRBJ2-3	CASSPAYGDTQYF	TGTGCCAGCAGCCCCGCATACGGAGATACGCAGTATTTT
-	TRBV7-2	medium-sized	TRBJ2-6	CASSSGDSLSGANVLTF	TGTGCCAGCAGCTCCGGGGACTCCCTCTCTGGGGCCAACGTCCTGACTTTC
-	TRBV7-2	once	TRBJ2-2	CASSLDPGNTGELFF	TGTGCCAGCAGCTTAGATCCAGGGAACACCGGGGAGCTTTTTTTT
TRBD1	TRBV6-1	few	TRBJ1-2	CAIPGQGGGGYTF	TGTGCCATTCCCGGACAGGGGGGTGGAGGCTACACCTTC
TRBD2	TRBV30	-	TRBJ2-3	CAGGEGVDTQYF	TGTGCCGGGGGGGAGGGCGTAGATACGCAGTATTTT
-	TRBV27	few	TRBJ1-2	CASRGGGYDSYGYTF	TGTGCCAGCAGGGGAGGGGGTTATGACTCCTATGGCTACACCTTC
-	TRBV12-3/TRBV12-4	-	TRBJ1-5	CASSFAGQCNQPQHF	TGTGCCAGCAGTTTTGCAGGGCAGTGTAATCAGCCCCAGCATTTT
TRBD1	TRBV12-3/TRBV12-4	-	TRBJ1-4	CASSLGTGGGEKLFF	TGTGCCAGCAGTTTAGGCACAGGGGGCGGTGAAAAACTGTTTTTT
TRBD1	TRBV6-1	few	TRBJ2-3	CASSEAYRGGADTQYF	TGTGCCAGCAGTGAAGCGTACAGGGGTGGTGCAGATACGCAGTATTTT
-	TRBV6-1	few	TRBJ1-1	CASSADLNTEAFF	TGTGCCAGCAGTGCAGACTTGAACACTGAAGCTTTCTTT
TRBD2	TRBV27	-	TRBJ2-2	CARVGGRDSNTGELFF	TGTGCCAGGGTAGGCGGGAGGGATTCGAACACCGGGGAGCTGTTTTTT
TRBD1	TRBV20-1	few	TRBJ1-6	CSAPEGARDSPLHF	TGCAGTGCCCCGGAGGGGGCCAGGGATTCACCCCTCCACTTT
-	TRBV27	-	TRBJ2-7	CASSLGPQVSYEQYF	TGTGCCAGCAGTTTAGGACCCCAGGTTTCCTACGAGCAGTACTTC
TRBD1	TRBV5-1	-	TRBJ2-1	CASSLPGTGDYNEQFF	TGCGCCAGCAGCTTGCCAGGGACAGGGGACTACAATGAGCAGTTCTTC
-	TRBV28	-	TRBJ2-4	CASRLSLAKNIQYF	TGTGCCAGCAGGCTGAGTCTAGCCAAAAACATTCAGTACTTC
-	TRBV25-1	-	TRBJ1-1	CASRSNTEAFF	TGTGCCAGCAGGTCGAACACTGAAGCTTTCTTT
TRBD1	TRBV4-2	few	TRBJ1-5	CASSQETGANQPQHF	TGTGCCAGCAGCCAAGAAACAGGGGCCAATCAGCCCCAGCATTTT
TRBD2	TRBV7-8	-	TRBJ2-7	CASSPRLAGISYEQYF	TGTGCCAGCAGCCCCCGACTAGCGGGCATCTCCTACGAGCAGTACTTC
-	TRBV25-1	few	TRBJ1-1	CASSEGNGVNTEAFF	TGTGCCAGCAGTGAAGGGAACGGGGTGAACACTGAAGCTTTCTTT
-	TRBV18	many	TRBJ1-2	CASSPIFMAHRNGYTF	TGTGCCAGCTCACCAATTTTTATGGCCCACCGGAATGGCTACACCTTC
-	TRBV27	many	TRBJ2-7	CASSPRTSRREQYF	TGTGCCAGCAGTCCGAGGACCTCGAGGAGAGAGCAGTACTTC
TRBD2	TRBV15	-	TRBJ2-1	CATSRDLAGVGNEQFF	TGTGCCACCAGCAGAGATCTAGCGGGAGTTGGAAATGAGCAGTTCTTC
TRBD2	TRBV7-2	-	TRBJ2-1	CASSGSGIEQFF	TGTGCCAGCAGCGGCAGCGGGATTGAGCAGTTCTTC
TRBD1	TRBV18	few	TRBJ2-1	CASSEGASYNEQFF	TGTGCCAGCTCTGAGGGGGCCTCCTACAATGAGCAGTTCTTC
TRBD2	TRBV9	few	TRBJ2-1	CASSVASGGSYNEQFF	TGTGCCAGCAGCGTAGCTAGCGGAGGCTCCTACAATGAGCAGTTCTTC
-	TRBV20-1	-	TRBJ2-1	CSARDDRDNRFF	TGCAGTGCTAGAGATGATAGGGACAACCGGTTCTTC
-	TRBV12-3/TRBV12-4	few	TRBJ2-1	CASSSTTGAQFF	TGTGCCAGCAGCTCAACCACAGGTGCGCAGTTCTTC
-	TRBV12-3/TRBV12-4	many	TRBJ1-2	CASSYDLGGSGYTF	TGTGCCAGCAGTTACGACCTGGGGGGGTCGGGCTACACCTTC
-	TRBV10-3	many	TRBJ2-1	CAISSTGIDEQFF	TGTGCCATCAGTTCCACAGGGATCGATGAGCAGTTCTTC
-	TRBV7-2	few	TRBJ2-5	CASSLIGETQYF	TGTGCCAGCAGCTTAATAGGGGAGACCCAGTACTTC
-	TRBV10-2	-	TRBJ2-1	CASKGETAYNEQFF	TGCGCCAGCAAAGGGGAGACGGCCTACAATGAGCAGTTCTTC
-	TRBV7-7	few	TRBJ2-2	CASSTRGPPGELFF	TGTGCCAGCAGCACAAGAGGTCCGCCCGGGGAGCTGTTTTTT
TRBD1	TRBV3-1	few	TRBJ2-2	CASSDRGLFTGELFF	TGTGCCAGCAGCGACAGGGGGCTCTTCACCGGGGAGCTGTTTTTT
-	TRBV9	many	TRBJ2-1	CASGGMAARQFF	TGTGCCAGCGGGGGGATGGCCGCCCGCCAGTTCTTC
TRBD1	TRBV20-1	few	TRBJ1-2	CSAGGTGANYGYTF	TGCAGTGCGGGCGGGACAGGCGCAAACTATGGCTACACCTTC
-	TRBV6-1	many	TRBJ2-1	CASSGVGEQFF	TGTGCCAGCAGTGGAGTAGGTGAGCAGTTCTTC
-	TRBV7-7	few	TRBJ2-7	CASSLAYGDYEQYF	TGTGCCAGCAGCTTGGCCTATGGGGACTACGAGCAGTACTTC
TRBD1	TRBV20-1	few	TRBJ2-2	CSARNQGANTGELFF	TGCAGTGCTAGGAATCAGGGGGCGAACACCGGGGAGCTGTTTTTT
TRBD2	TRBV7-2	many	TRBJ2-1	CATKPGLAYNEQFF	TGTGCCACCAAGCCGGGACTAGCGTACAATGAGCAGTTCTTC
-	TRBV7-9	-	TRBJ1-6	CASSLDSRNSPLHF	TGTGCCAGCAGCTTGGACAGCCGAAATTCACCCCTCCACTTT
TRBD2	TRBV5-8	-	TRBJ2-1	CASTLRGTSVYNEQFF	TGTGCCAGCACCCTAAGAGGGACTAGCGTTTACAATGAGCAGTTCTTC
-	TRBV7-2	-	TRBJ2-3	CATSYLYTDTQYF	TGTGCCACCTCATACCTTTACACAGATACGCAGTATTTT
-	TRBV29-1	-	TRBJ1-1	CSVKGTRNTEAFF	TGCAGCGTTAAGGGTACAAGGAACACTGAAGCTTTCTTT